This entry lists 31 T cell receptor beta chains sequenced from one sample in a study of early T cells in non-severe SARS-CoV-2 infection (dated by TCRdb to the early 2020s). Receptors were amplified or captured by 5' RACE. Sequencing was performed on a NextSeq 500. The public sequencing data were trimmed at Q25 with fastp and processed into clonotypes with MiXCR by TCRdb, which kept only in-frame beta chains. Rows are unified per CDR3 protein, each entry keeping the most common DNA and genes. The sample records 69,000 or so distinct CDR3 sequences, approximately 9.5% of which are singletons. The ten largest clones add up to just under 6% of the sample. What was sequenced was whole blood. These receptors came from an adult who was a healthcare worker with PCR-confirmed SARS-CoV-2 infection or an uninfected control (not recorded which).

The sample holds many counts of this clonotype. The chain is built from TRBV4-3 and TRBJ1-2; tentative D call: TRBD1 (5 bases). The CDR3 is 13 residues long. Per the germline V gene, CDR1 is LGHNA and CDR2 is YSLEER. Trimming took 4 bases from V and 6 from J, leaving 12 bases between them. CDR3 sequence reads: CASSLREGDGYTF. CDR3 nucleotide sequence: TGCGCCAGCAGCCTAAGAGAAGGGGATGGCTACACCTTC.

The chain employs TRBV12-3 or TRBV12-4 and TRBJ2-7; 13 bases align to TRBD2. V dropped 6 bases and J dropped 2; count of bases not matched to a gene: 10. This CDR3 region has 17 residues. CDR3 amino acids: CASSQTQTSGGTYEQYF. CDR3 coding DNA: TGTGCCAGCAGCCAGACCCAGACTAGCGGGGGGACCTACGAGCAGTACTTC.

This clonotype appeared a few times. The V call is TRBV5-1, the J call TRBJ2-3, with D possibly being TRBD1 (5 bases). Germline loops: CDR1 SGHRS, CDR2 YFSETQ. CDR3 length equals 14 residues. V lost 3 bases to trimming and J lost 3 bases, with 11 bases between them. The CDR3 sequence is CASSWRQSTDTQYF. The CDR3 DNA is TGCGCCAGCAGCTGGAGACAGTCTACAGATACGCAGTATTTT.

V and J are TRBV7-9 and TRBJ1-2; D is ambiguous. Germline values: CDR1 SEHNR, CDR2 FQNEAQ (reference sequence). CDR3 length equals 13 residues. Trimming took 8 bases from V and 4 from J, leaving 14 bases between them. In DNA form, the CDR3 reads TGTGCCAGCTCCCCCAGCTTGAGCTATGGCTACACCTTC. It yields the protein CASSPSLSYGYTF.

The CDR3 sequence: CASSPGNSNQPQHF. The CDR3 nucleotides read TGTGCCAGCTCACCAGGGAATAGCAATCAGCCCCAGCATTTT. V usage is TRBV18 and J usage is TRBJ1-5; the D is unclear. The CDR3 loop spans 14 amino acids. The germline gives CDR1 KGHSH, CDR2 LQKENI. V gave up 2 bases and J gave up 0 bases, with 5 bases separating them.

This clonotype has more than one count but fewer than ten. V usage is TRBV27 and J usage is TRBJ2-1; 8 bases line up with TRBD2. Germline V lookup: CDR1 MNHEY, CDR2 SMNVEV (reference sequence). This CDR3 has 15 residues. The ends lost 5 bases at V and 7 bases at J; junction bases unmatched: 10. The CDR3 sequence: CASSAEAGVANEQFF. CDR3 nucleotides: TGTGCCAGCAGTGCCGAAGCGGGAGTAGCAAATGAGCAGTTCTTC.

This clonotype was recorded at least ten times. The chain carries TRBV7-9 and TRBJ2-3, with unresolved D. The V gene lost 6 bases and the J gene lost 0 bases, with 13 bases spanning the gap. CDR1 and CDR2 (germline): SEHNR, FQNEAQ (reference sequence). The CDR3 is 15 amino acids. The CDR3 DNA sequence: TGTGCCAGCAGTTCCTACAGAACTAGCACAGATACGCAGTATTTT. It codes for CASSSYRTSTDTQYF.

In the case of this clonotype: A much bigger clone sits one base away, suggesting this may be a read error. The rearrangement joins TRBV3-1 to TRBJ2-3, with a tentative D call TRBD2 (6 bases). Per the germline V gene, CDR1 is LGHDT and CDR2 is YNNKEL (reference sequence). CDR3 size: 14 residues. Deletions cut 4 bases from V and 9 bases from J, with 17 bases between. The DNA of the CDR3 is TGTGCCAGCAGCCGGGACTCCAGCTCTAAGACGCAGTATTTT. Amino acid sequence: CASSRDSSSKTQYF.

This clonotype occurred a few times. The rearrangement links TRBV19 to TRBJ2-1; D gene uncertain. V was pared by 3 bases and J by 3 bases, with 6 bases between. The CDR3 consists of 13 residues. Germline V CDR1 and CDR2: LNHDA, SQIVND (reference sequence). CDR3 residues: CASSIDGYNEQFF. The CDR3 DNA sequence: TGTGCCAGTAGTATCGACGGCTACAATGAGCAGTTCTTC.

By proportion, this clonotype is medium-sized. Here the CDR3 reads CASSGSGSGVSDTQYF. CDR3 DNA sequence: TGTGCCAGCAGCGGTAGCGGGAGCGGGGTTTCAGATACGCAGTATTTT. The V gene is TRBV5-4, the J gene TRBJ2-3, with 9 positions matching TRBD2. The CDR3 length is 16 residues. V was clipped by 4 bases and J by 4 bases; unmatched bases: 10. Looked up from germline, CDR1 is SGHNT and CDR2 is YYREEE (reference sequence).

V gene TRBV5-1 combines with J gene TRBJ2-1; D may correspond to TRBD1 or TRBD2 (5 bases each). Trimming removed 7 bases from V and 8 bases from J, with 19 bases in between. CDR3 length: 14 residues. The germline CDR1 and CDR2 sequences are SGHRS and YFSETQ. In DNA, the CDR3 is TGCGCCAGCCGAAACCGGGACCCGAGCGATGAGCAGTTCTTC. It codes for CASRNRDPSDEQFF.

The DNA of the CDR3 is TGTGCCAGCAGTTTAGTGACGGAAGATACGCAGTATTTT. This encodes CASSLVTEDTQYF. V and J are TRBV27 and TRBJ2-3; no clear D. The germline V and J ends were trimmed by 2 bases and 5 bases, with 8 bases remaining between them. Germline V gene lookup returns CDR1 MNHEY and CDR2 SMNVEV (reference sequence). The CDR3 runs to 13 residues.

This clonotype was detected ten times or more. This chain joins TRBV18 and TRBJ1-1; 9 positions match TRBD1. The CDR3 contains 15 residues. Unmatched junction bases numbered 4, after V lost 3 bases and J lost 2 bases. Germline V CDR1 and CDR2: KGHSH, LQKENI. The CDR3 bases are TGTGCCAGCTCACCCTCGACAGGGGGTAACACTGAAGCTTTCTTT. Translated, it gives CASSPSTGGNTEAFF. The entire variable domain, with the rest obtained from reference TRBV18 and TRBJ1-1, is as follows: NAGVMQNPRHLVRRRGQEARLRCSPMKGHSHVYWYRQLPEEGLKFMVYLQKENIIDESGMPKERFSAEFPKEGPSILRIQQVVRGDSAAYFCASSPSTGGNTEAFFGQGTRLTVV.

This clonotype occurred many times. This chain joins TRBV20-1 and TRBJ2-7; either TRBD1 or TRBD2 may supply D (5 bases each). Germline V gives CDR1 DFQATT, CDR2 SNEGSKA (reference sequence). The V end was cut by 0 bases, the J end by 4 bases, with 22 bases between. This CDR3 has 17 amino acids. In nucleotides, the CDR3 is TGCAGTGCTAGAGACAATAACCGGGACGCCCAGGAGTACGAGCAGTACTTC. This codes for CSARDNNRDAQEYEQYF.

This clonotype has ten or more counts. The rearrangement links TRBV29-1 to TRBJ2-5; a possible D gene is TRBD1 (5 bases). The V and J ends lost 3 bases and 5 bases respectively, with 16 bases between them. The CDR3 totals 14 residues. From germline, CDR1 is SQVTM and CDR2 ANQGSEA. The DNA of the CDR3 is TGCAGCGTTGAGAATGGGCAGGGTGTTGAGACCCAGTACTTC. Protein product: CSVENGQGVETQYF.

In this sample, this clonotype turned up many times. The chain employs TRBV14 and TRBJ1-2; the D gene is possibly TRBD1 (6 bases). The V end was cut by 3 bases, the J end by 4 bases, with 12 bases between. Germline assignment: CDR1 SGHDN and CDR2 FVKESK. The CDR3 length is 14 residues. The CDR3 coding sequence is TGTGCCAGCAGCCAGTATGACAGGATCTATGGCTACACCTTC. It is translated as CASSQYDRIYGYTF.

The rearrangement links TRBV5-1 to TRBJ2-1; possible D gene TRBD2, 5 bases. Looked up from germline, CDR1 is SGHRS and CDR2 is YFSETQ. The germline V and J ends were trimmed by 4 bases and 4 bases, with 15 bases remaining between them. This CDR3 region has 15 residues. For the CDR3, the DNA is TGCGCCAGCAGCCGAGGACTTGCAGGTTACAATGAGCAGTTCTTC. It encodes CASSRGLAGYNEQFF. Drawing the rest from reference TRBV5-1 and TRBJ2-1, the complete variable domain is KAGVTQTPRYLIKTRGQQVTLSCSPISGHRSVSWYQQTPGQGLQFLFEYFSETQRNKGNFPGRFSGRQFSNSRSEMNVSTLELGDSALYLCASSRGLAGYNEQFFGPGTRLTVL.

The chain is built from TRBV20-1 and TRBJ2-6; D is ambiguous. V was trimmed by 2 bases and J by 4 bases, leaving 6 bases between them. The V gene's germline CDR1 is DFQATT and CDR2 SNEGSKA (reference sequence). There are 13 residues in the CDR3. The CDR3 loop is CSARNDGANVLTF. The CDR3 coding sequence is TGCAGTGCTAGAAATGACGGGGCCAACGTCCTGACTTTC.

This chain links TRBV5-8 with TRBJ1-2; no reliable D call. The CDR3 has 14 amino acids. Trimming took off 0 bases at V and 3 bases at J, with 9 bases between the two ends. CDR1 and CDR2 from the germline V gene are SGHTS and YDEGEE. The CDR3 loop reads CASSLGYVYYGYTF. CDR3 bases: TGTGCCAGCAGCTTGGGATACGTCTACTATGGCTACACCTTC.

CDR3 sequence (DNA): TGTGCCAGCAGCCCCCCCGGCAGGGCCGAGCAGTACTTC. It specifies CASSPPGRAEQYF. The chain combines TRBV5-6 with TRBJ2-7; tentative D call: TRBD1 (5 bases). Trimming removed 4 bases at V and 6 bases at J, with 14 bases between. The CDR3 length is 13 residues. CDR1 and CDR2 from the germline V gene are SGHDT and YYEEEE.

This clonotype has a count of ten or more. CDR3 region: CATSDSGLAGRTDTQYF. The CDR3 region has the DNA TGTGCCACCAGTGACTCTGGACTAGCGGGACGAACAGATACGCAGTATTTT. The rearrangement links TRBV24-1 to TRBJ2-3; 12 bases align to TRBD2. V dropped 4 bases and J dropped 3; count of bases not matched to a gene: 7. CDR1 is KGHDR and CDR2 is SFDVKD in the germline V gene. The CDR3 sequence is 17 residues long.

The CDR3 sequence: CASKDTTYEQYF. The CDR3 DNA is TGCGCCAGCAAAGACACAACCTACGAGCAGTACTTC. The chain has TRBV10-2 and TRBJ2-7; unclear D gene. The CDR3 loop spans 12 amino acids. With 7 bases removed from V and 2 bases from J, the gap between germline ends came to 9 bases. CDR1 is WSHSY and CDR2 is SAAADI in the germline V gene.

This clonotype occurred many times. V and J are TRBV20-1 and TRBJ1-1; D is uncertain. This CDR3 has 15 residues. The germline CDR1 and CDR2 sequences are DFQATT and SNEGSKA (reference sequence). The V gene lost 2 bases and the J gene lost 0 bases, with 13 bases spanning the gap. This CDR3 reads CSARTPRGVNTEAFF. The CDR3 DNA sequence: TGCAGTGCTAGAACCCCCCGCGGAGTGAACACTGAAGCTTTCTTT.

This clonotype has at least ten counts. This chain uses TRBV5-1 with TRBJ2-7, with TRBD1 matching over 7 bases. Germline CDR1 is SGHRS and CDR2 is YFSETQ. The CDR3 consists of 15 residues. The V segment lost 2 bases and the J segment 4 bases; nucleotides outside the gene matches: 9. Here the CDR3 DNA reads TGCGCCAGCAGCTTCACGGGACAGTTTGAATACGAGCAGTACTTC. Its translation is CASSFTGQFEYEQYF.

The table lists this clonotype with many counts. The chain is built from TRBV5-1 and TRBJ2-4; D call uncertain. CDR1 is SGHRS, CDR2 YFSETQ, per germline. There are 14 residues in the CDR3. V was pared by 1 base and J by 4 bases, with 9 bases between. The CDR3 here is CASSLYVQKNIQYF. In DNA, the CDR3 is TGCGCCAGCAGCTTGTATGTACAGAAAAACATTCAGTACTTC.

This clonotype was counted ten times or more. V usage is TRBV5-4 and J usage is TRBJ2-4; 8 nucleotides line up with TRBD1. CDR1 is SGHNT and CDR2 is YYREEE in the germline V gene (reference sequence). V was pared by 0 bases and J by 6 bases, with 11 bases of the junction left unmatched. There are 17 residues in the CDR3. CDR3 amino acids: CASSLVGQGGRRNIQYF. In DNA form, the CDR3 reads TGTGCCAGCAGCTTGGTAGGACAGGGTGGACGCAGAAACATTCAGTACTTC.

This clonotype was picked up many times. The chain couples TRBV20-1 to TRBJ2-7; 10 nucleotides agree with TRBD1. V shed 3 bases and J 2 bases; nucleotides not matched to a gene: 7. The CDR3 has 15 amino acids. CDR1 is DFQATT, CDR2 SNEGSKA, per germline (reference sequence). CDR3 coding DNA: TGCAGTGCTAGGCCTTCCGGGACAGGGGCCTACGAGCAGTACTTC. This gives the protein CSARPSGTGAYEQYF.

This clonotype showed up many times. The chain has TRBV6-5 and TRBJ1-3; D unresolved. Germline assignment: CDR1 MNHEY and CDR2 SVGAGI. V was shortened by 2 bases and J by 2 bases, with 10 bases between the two germline ends. The CDR3 runs 15 residues. The CDR3 bases are TGTGCCAGCAGTTACCAGGCTCCCCCTGGAAACACCATATATTTT. This gives the protein CASSYQAPPGNTIYF.

The gene calls are TRBV12-3 or TRBV12-4 and TRBJ2-1, with 8 bases fitting TRBD1. The CDR3 is made up of 13 amino acids. The V and J ends lost 3 bases and 12 bases, in that order; junction bases with no gene match: 7. The CDR3: CASSLDRVDRQFF. CDR3 DNA: TGTGCCAGCAGTTTGGACAGGGTGGACCGGCAGTTCTTC.

The V call is TRBV29-1, the J call TRBJ2-7, with 7 bases matching TRBD1. V was pared by 3 bases and J by 2 bases, with 10 bases of the junction left unmatched. This CDR3 region has 15 residues. Germline CDR1 SQVTM, CDR2 ANQGSEA. This CDR3 is CSVEDLGDSTYEQYF. Written as DNA, the CDR3 is TGCAGCGTTGAGGATTTAGGGGACAGCACCTACGAGCAGTACTTC.

This clonotype was counted ten times or more. This CDR3 reads CASSEQETQYF. The CDR3 bases are TGCGCCAGCAGCGAACAAGAGACCCAGTACTTC. J is TRBJ2-5 and V is TRBV5-1, with D unclear. CDR1 SGHRS and CDR2 YFSETQ come from the germline V gene. The CDR3 sequence is 11 residues long. V was cut by 4 bases and J by 2 bases, with 3 bases left in between.